One and the same sample provided the 24 T cell receptor beta chains below, sequenced in a study of CD8 T cells in ankylosing spondylitis. TCRdb used MiXCR to reprocess the 5' RACE reads, holding one entry per CDR3 protein. The sample gives fewer than 200,000 distinct CDR3 sequences, about 17% of which show up once; approximately 7.6% is in the top ten. Source material: blood, either unsorted or a sorted T cell fraction (not recorded which). Source of these receptors: a male donor with ankylosing spondylitis or in good health (not recorded which).

The chain has TRBV5-6 and TRBJ2-1; 7 bases match TRBD1. This CDR3 region has 15 residues. The J segment lost 5 bases and the V segment lost 4 bases, leaving 9 bases of the junction unmatched. Germline CDR1 is SGHDT and CDR2 is YYEEEE. Here the CDR3 reads CASSRDRVKNNEQFF. The CDR3 nucleotides read TGTGCCAGCAGCCGCGACAGGGTGAAAAACAATGAGCAGTTCTTC.

The genes are TRBV20-1 and TRBJ2-1; TRBD2 aligns across 9 bases. This CDR3 has 14 amino acids. The germline gives CDR1 DFQATT, CDR2 SNEGSKA (reference sequence). V lost 3 bases to trimming and J lost 6 bases; unmatched junction nucleotides: 6. The CDR3 reads CSASRAGGPNEQFF. For the CDR3, the DNA is TGCAGTGCTAGCAGAGCGGGAGGCCCCAATGAGCAGTTCTTC.

This clonotype was counted only a few times. The J gene is TRBJ1-2, the V gene TRBV6-1; D is unclear. The CDR3 runs 10 residues. V was cut by 2 bases and J by 14 bases, with 9 bases left in between. Germline CDR1 MNHNS, CDR2 SASEGT. DNA for the CDR3: TGTGCCAGCAGTGAATGGCTTCCGACCTTC. This sequence encodes CASSEWLPTF.

The chain uses TRBV10-1 and TRBJ2-3, with unresolved D. The germline gives CDR1 WNHNN, CDR2 SYGVQD (reference sequence). V lost 10 bases, J lost 3 bases, and 8 bases lay in between. The CDR3 runs 11 residues. CDR3: CATRLTDTQYF. In DNA form, the CDR3 reads TGCGCCACAAGGTTGACAGATACGCAGTATTTT.

The chain couples TRBV19 to TRBJ2-1; D possibly corresponds to TRBD2 (6 bases). V shed 4 bases and J shed 8 bases, with 12 bases lying between them. CDR3 size: 13 residues. The germline gives CDR1 LNHDA, CDR2 SQIVND (reference sequence). CDR3 in DNA: TGTGCCAGTAGTAGGCTAGCGACCCATGAGCAGTTCTTC. Translating it yields CASSRLATHEQFF.

Many counts were recorded for this clonotype. V usage is TRBV29-1 and J usage is TRBJ2-7; the D gene is possibly TRBD2 (6 bases). This CDR3 has 14 residues. Germline loops: CDR1 SQVTM, CDR2 ANQGSEA. Trimming cost V 3 bases and J 0 bases, with 12 bases left between them. The CDR3 here is CSVDSGGSSYEQYF. The CDR3 DNA reads TGCAGCGTTGATTCCGGAGGGTCCTCCTACGAGCAGTACTTC.

At least ten counts were recorded for this clonotype. The rearrangement links TRBV27 to TRBJ1-6; no clear D. This CDR3 region has 16 residues. V shed 3 bases and J shed 10 bases, with 19 bases lying between them. Germline CDR1 is MNHEY and CDR2 is SMNVEV (reference sequence). The CDR3 DNA reads TGTGCCAGCAGTTTCGGCCGCGAACGGGTGGGATCACCCCTCCACTTT. Protein product: CASSFGRERVGSPLHF.

This rearrangement joins TRBV28 to TRBJ2-7; 11 nucleotides agree with TRBD2. Looked up from germline, CDR1 is MDHEN and CDR2 is SYDVKM. The CDR3 is 17 residues long. Trimming took 2 bases from V and 0 from J; bases not matched to a gene: 6. The DNA for the CDR3 is TGTGCCAGCAGTTTACTAGCGGGAGGTAGGGGCTCCTACGAGCAGTACTTC. It specifies CASSLLAGGRGSYEQYF. Complete variable domain (other parts from reference TRBV28 and TRBJ2-7): DVKVTQSSRYLVKRTGEKVFLECVQDMDHENMFWYRQDPGLGLRLIYFSYDVKMKEKGDIPEGYSVSREKKERFSLILESASTNQTSMYLCASSLLAGGRGSYEQYFGPGTRLTVT.

The chain links TRBV11-1 to TRBJ2-5; 13 bases align to TRBD2. The CDR3 covers 17 residues. The germline V gene encodes CDR1 SGHAT and CDR2 FQDESV (reference sequence). Trimming took 1 base from V and 5 from J; bases not matched to a gene: 7. Here the CDR3 DNA reads TGTGCCAGCAGCTTAGTTTTCGGACTAGCGGGAGTTGAGACCCAGTACTTC. Translating it yields CASSLVFGLAGVETQYF. The complete variable domain, with remaining parts taken from reference TRBV11-1 and TRBJ2-5, reads EAEVAQSPRYKITEKSQAVAFWCDPISGHATLYWYRQILGQGPELLVQFQDESVVDDSQLPKDRFSAERLKGVDSTLKIQPAELGDSAMYLCASSLVFGLAGVETQYFGPGTRLLVL.

This clonotype was seen only a few times. The rearrangement uses TRBV12-3 or TRBV12-4 and TRBJ2-4; weak D call: TRBD1 (6 bases). The CDR3 length is 15 residues. V was pared by 6 bases and J by 0 bases, with 12 bases between. DNA for the CDR3: TGTGCCAGCAGGAGGACAGAGCTAGCCAAAAACATTCAGTACTTC. Protein product: CASRRTELAKNIQYF.

This clonotype has at least ten counts. V usage is TRBV5-5 and J usage is TRBJ2-3, with D possibly matching TRBD2 (6 bases). CDR1 and CDR2 from the germline V gene are SGHKS and YYEKEE (reference sequence). Trimming shortened V by 0 bases and J by 10 bases, and 9 bases separated the two germline ends. The CDR3 has 12 amino acids. CDR3 in amino acids: CASSLEAGSQYF. Here the CDR3 DNA reads TGTGCCAGCAGCTTGGAGGCGGGGTCGCAGTATTTT.

This clonotype was detected ten times or more. This chain uses TRBV5-6 with TRBJ2-2, with 11 bases that match TRBD1. In germline, CDR1 is SGHDT, CDR2 YYEEEE. Losses at the gene ends were 5 bases for V and 8 bases for J; bases not matched to a gene: 2. CDR3 size: 13 residues. The CDR3 loop is CASSGQGAGELFF. In nucleotides, the CDR3 is TGTGCCAGCAGTGGACAGGGGGCGGGGGAGCTGTTTTTT.

This clonotype turned up a few times. The chain links TRBV5-4 to TRBJ2-7; 10 bases fit TRBD2. V lost 4 bases to trimming and J lost 0 bases; unmatched junction nucleotides: 4. Germline assignment: CDR1 SGHNT and CDR2 YYREEE (reference sequence). This CDR3 has 15 amino acids. CDR3 in amino acids: CASSAGLAFSYEQYF. The CDR3 nucleotides read TGTGCCAGCAGCGCGGGACTAGCGTTCTCCTACGAGCAGTACTTC.

This clonotype turned up a few times. V gene TRBV15 combines with J gene TRBJ2-5; D is perhaps TRBD2 (5 bases). The CDR3 extends over 15 amino acids. Trimming stripped 6 bases from V and 7 bases from J, with 21 bases between. Germline assignment: CDR1 LNHNV and CDR2 YYDKDF (reference sequence). The CDR3, as DNA: TGTGCCACCAGTTTAGTCGACGGGATTGAGGGGACCCAGTACTTC. Encoded protein: CATSLVDGIEGTQYF.

The table lists this clonotype with many counts. V usage is TRBV27 and J usage is TRBJ2-1; D possibly matches TRBD1 or TRBD2 (5 bases each). Trimming pared 10 bases from V and 3 bases from J, leaving 16 bases between. The CDR3 extends over 14 amino acids. Germline V gene lookup returns CDR1 MNHEY and CDR2 SMNVEV (reference sequence). CDR3 sequence reads: CATSRGTDYNEQFF. DNA of the CDR3: TGTGCCACCTCTCGAGGGACGGACTACAATGAGCAGTTCTTC.

The chain combines TRBV29-1 with TRBJ1-1, with 7 bases that match TRBD1. V gave up 0 bases and J gave up 0 bases; unmatched junction bases: 4. This CDR3 is built from 15 residues. Germline V gives CDR1 SQVTM, CDR2 ANQGSEA. The CDR3 reads CSVEDRTGMNTEAFF. As DNA, the CDR3 is TGCAGCGTTGAAGATAGGACAGGAATGAACACTGAAGCTTTCTTT.

The table lists this clonotype with many counts. This chain connects TRBV11-2 to TRBJ2-5, with D perhaps TRBD2 (5 bases). In germline, CDR1 is SGHAT, CDR2 FQNNGV. The germline V and J ends were trimmed by 5 bases and 5 bases, with 21 bases remaining between them. This CDR3 has 16 residues. CDR3 in DNA: TGTGCCAGCAGCACCCGGGGTAGCAGGTTTGATGAGACCCAGTACTTC. This codes for CASSTRGSRFDETQYF.

This clonotype rates as medium-sized. V usage is TRBV5-1 and J usage is TRBJ2-2, with unresolved D. Germline CDR1 SGHRS, CDR2 YFSETQ. CDR3 size: 14 residues. V shed 0 bases and J shed 7 bases, with 10 bases lying between them. The CDR3 here is CASSLEEDVGELFF. In DNA, the CDR3 is TGCGCCAGCAGCTTGGAGGAAGACGTCGGGGAGCTGTTTTTT.

In this sample, this clonotype turned up many times. The J gene is TRBJ2-5, the V gene TRBV5-1; 7 bases agree with TRBD2. The CDR3 sequence is 17 residues long. The V and J ends lost 0 bases and 1 base, in that order; junction bases with no gene match: 9. CDR1 and CDR2 (germline): SGHRS, YFSETQ. The CDR3 loop is CASSLDGAGNPQETQYF. The CDR3 DNA reads TGCGCCAGCAGCTTGGATGGAGCGGGAAACCCCCAAGAGACCCAGTACTTC.

Only a few counts were recorded for this clonotype. The J gene is TRBJ2-1, the V gene TRBV5-1; 11 nucleotides agree with TRBD2. Germline loops: CDR1 SGHRS, CDR2 YFSETQ. Germline trimming cut 3 bases from V and 15 bases from J; bases unmatched to any gene: 5. This CDR3 is 12 amino acids long. CDR3: CASSSEGTSGFF. For the CDR3, the DNA is TGCGCCAGCAGCTCGGAGGGGACTAGCGGGTTCTTC.

This clonotype was observed many times. This sequence joins TRBV29-1 and TRBJ2-3; TRBD2 is a possible D gene (6 bases). Deletions cut 6 bases from V and 5 bases from J, with 15 bases between. CDR1 and CDR2 (germline): SQVTM, ANQGSEA. The CDR3 has 13 residues. The CDR3 DNA follows: TGCAGCGTGGAGGGGCAGGAACAAGATACGCAGTATTTT. It encodes CSVEGQEQDTQYF.

In its sample, this clonotype was seen many times. CDR3 in amino acids: CASSLGRFGQYF. CDR3 sequence (DNA): TGTGCCAGCAGTTTAGGGAGGTTTGGGCAGTACTTC. The rearrangement joins TRBV28 to TRBJ2-7; TRBD2 is a possible D gene (6 bases). Germline lookup yields CDR1 MDHEN and CDR2 SYDVKM. The CDR3 spans 12 residues. The V and J ends lost 2 bases and 9 bases respectively, with 11 bases between them.

In this sample, this clonotype turned up many times. The V call is TRBV28, the J call TRBJ2-7, with D perhaps matching TRBD2 (5 bases). Germline loops: CDR1 MDHEN, CDR2 SYDVKM. V dropped 5 bases and J dropped 4 bases, with 18 bases sitting between them. This CDR3 comprises 15 residues. The CDR3 loop reads CASSHQTTTFYEQYF. The CDR3 bases are TGTGCCAGCAGTCACCAGACTACCACCTTTTACGAGCAGTACTTC.

The rearrangement joins TRBV6-2 or TRBV6-3 to TRBJ2-7; the D is unclear. Germline values: CDR1 MNHEY, CDR2 SVGEGT. V was shortened by 4 bases and J by 5 bases, with 6 bases between the two germline ends. The CDR3 covers 11 residues. The CDR3 nucleotides read TGTGCCAGCAGTTTGATCCACGAGCAGTACTTC. Protein product: CASSLIHEQYF.